Detailed here is one T cell receptor beta chain. The data are from a study of blood T cell repertoires in COVID-19. Study-level information: T cells, B-cell-depleted T cells, or PBMCs provided the cDNA or gDNA that served as material.

The CDR3 covers 15 residues. CDR1 is DFQATT and CDR2 is SNEGSKA in the germline V gene (reference sequence). V lost 3 bases and J lost 5, with 16 bases in between. Followed over time, Seattle patients had been enrolled while infection was active. TCRdb's table, derived via immunoSEQ multiplex PCR, lists solely in-frame clones and lacks some. The sample has about 300,000 clones; about 88% are singletons. The TCR comes from a human donor with COVID-19, enrolled during active disease. The donor label of this sample is uncertain. Sequencing input: peripheral blood. This chain connects TRBV20-1 to TRBJ2-2; D is possibly TRBD1 (6 bases). CDR3 DNA: TGCAGTGCTAGTAGTCCTGGGGGCTATACCGGGGAGCTGTTTTTT. Protein: CSASSPGGYTGELFF.